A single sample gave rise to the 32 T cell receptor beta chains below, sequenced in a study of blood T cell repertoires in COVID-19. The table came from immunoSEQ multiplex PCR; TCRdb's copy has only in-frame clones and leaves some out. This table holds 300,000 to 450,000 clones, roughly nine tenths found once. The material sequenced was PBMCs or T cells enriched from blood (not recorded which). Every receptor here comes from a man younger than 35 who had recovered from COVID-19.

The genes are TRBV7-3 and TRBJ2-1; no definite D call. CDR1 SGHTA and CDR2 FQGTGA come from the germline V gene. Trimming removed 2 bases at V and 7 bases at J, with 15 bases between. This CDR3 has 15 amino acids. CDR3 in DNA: TGTGCCAGCAGCTTAGAATTAGGCAGCGAAAATGAGCAGTTCTTC. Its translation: CASSLELGSENEQFF.

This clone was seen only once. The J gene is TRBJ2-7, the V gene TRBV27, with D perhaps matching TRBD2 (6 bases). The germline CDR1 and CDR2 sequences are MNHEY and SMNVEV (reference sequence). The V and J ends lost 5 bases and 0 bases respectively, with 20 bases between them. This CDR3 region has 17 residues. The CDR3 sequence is CASSHTSGTLSSYEQYF. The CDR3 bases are TGTGCCAGCAGTCATACCTCCGGGACTCTGAGCTCCTACGAGCAGTACTTC.

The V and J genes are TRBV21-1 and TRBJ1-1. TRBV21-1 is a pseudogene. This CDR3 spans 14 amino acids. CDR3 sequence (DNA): TGTGCCAGCGACGAGGGAGGGGAGGAGGGTGAAGCTTTCTTT. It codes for CASDEGGEEGEAFF.

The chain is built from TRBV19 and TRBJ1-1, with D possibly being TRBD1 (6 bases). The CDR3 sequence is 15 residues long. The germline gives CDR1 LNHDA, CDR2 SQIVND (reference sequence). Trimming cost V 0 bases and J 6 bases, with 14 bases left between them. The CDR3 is CASSIETGTAAEAFF. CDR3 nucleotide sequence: TGTGCCAGTAGTATAGAAACAGGGACCGCGGCTGAAGCTTTCTTT.

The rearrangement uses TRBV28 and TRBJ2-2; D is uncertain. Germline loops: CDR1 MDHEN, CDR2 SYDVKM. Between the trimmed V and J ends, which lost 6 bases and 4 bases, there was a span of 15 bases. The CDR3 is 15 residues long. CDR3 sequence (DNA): TGTGCCAGCAGCCCAACGTCAGACATCACCGGGGAGCTGTTTTTT. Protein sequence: CASSPTSDITGELFF. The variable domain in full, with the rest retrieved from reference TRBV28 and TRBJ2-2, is DVKVTQSSRYLVKRTGEKVFLECVQDMDHENMFWYRQDPGLGLRLIYFSYDVKMKEKGDIPEGYSVSREKKERFSLILESASTNQTSMYLCASSPTSDITGELFFGEGSRLTVL.

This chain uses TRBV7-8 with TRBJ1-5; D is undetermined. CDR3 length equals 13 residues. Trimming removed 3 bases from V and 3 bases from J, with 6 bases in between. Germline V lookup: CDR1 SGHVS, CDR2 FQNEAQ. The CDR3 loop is CASSLGHNQPQHF. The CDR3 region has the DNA TGTGCCAGCAGCTTGGGCCACAATCAGCCCCAGCATTTT.

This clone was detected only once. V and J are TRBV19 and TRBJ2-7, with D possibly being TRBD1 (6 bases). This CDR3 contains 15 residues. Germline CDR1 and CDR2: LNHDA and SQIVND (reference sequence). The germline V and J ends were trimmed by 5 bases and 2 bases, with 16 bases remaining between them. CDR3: CASSDKDSLTYEQYF. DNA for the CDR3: TGTGCCAGTAGTGATAAGGACAGTCTTACCTACGAGCAGTACTTC.

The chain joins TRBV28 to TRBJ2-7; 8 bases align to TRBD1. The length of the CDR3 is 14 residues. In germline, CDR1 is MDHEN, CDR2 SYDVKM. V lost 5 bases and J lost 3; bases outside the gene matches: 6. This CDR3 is CASSQPGQDYEQYF. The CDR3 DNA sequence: TGTGCCAGCAGTCAACCGGGACAGGACTACGAGCAGTACTTC.

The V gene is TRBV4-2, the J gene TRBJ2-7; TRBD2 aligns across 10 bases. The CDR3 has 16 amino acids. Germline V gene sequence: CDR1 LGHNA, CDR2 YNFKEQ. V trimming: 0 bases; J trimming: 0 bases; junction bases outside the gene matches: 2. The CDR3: CASSQDRLAGSYEQYF. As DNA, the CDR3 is TGTGCCAGCAGCCAAGATCGACTAGCGGGCTCCTACGAGCAGTACTTC.

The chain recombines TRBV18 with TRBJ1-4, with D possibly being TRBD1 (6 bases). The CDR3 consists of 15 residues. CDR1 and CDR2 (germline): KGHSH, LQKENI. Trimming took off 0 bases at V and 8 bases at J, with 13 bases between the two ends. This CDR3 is CASSPPRGFEEKLFF. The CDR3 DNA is TGTGCCAGCTCACCACCGAGGGGGTTTGAGGAAAAACTGTTTTTT.

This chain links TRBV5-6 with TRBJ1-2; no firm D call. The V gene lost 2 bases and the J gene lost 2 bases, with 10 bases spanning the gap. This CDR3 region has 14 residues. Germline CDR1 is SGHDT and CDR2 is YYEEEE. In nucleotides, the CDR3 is TGTGCCAGCAGCTTCGGGTTCGGAAACTATGGCTACACCTTC. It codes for CASSFGFGNYGYTF.

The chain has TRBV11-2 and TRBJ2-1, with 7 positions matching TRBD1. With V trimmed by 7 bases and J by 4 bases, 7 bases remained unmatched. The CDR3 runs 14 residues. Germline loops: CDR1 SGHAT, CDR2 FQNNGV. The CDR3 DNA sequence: TGTGCCAGCAACCGAGGGACAGAGTACAATGAGCAGTTCTTC. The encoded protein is CASNRGTEYNEQFF.

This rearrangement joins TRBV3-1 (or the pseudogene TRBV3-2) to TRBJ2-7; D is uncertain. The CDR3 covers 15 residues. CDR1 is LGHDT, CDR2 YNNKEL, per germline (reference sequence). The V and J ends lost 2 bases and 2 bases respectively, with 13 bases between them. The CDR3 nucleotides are TGTGCCAGCAGCCAAAGGAAGACATTAACCTACGAGCAGTACTTC. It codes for CASSQRKTLTYEQYF.

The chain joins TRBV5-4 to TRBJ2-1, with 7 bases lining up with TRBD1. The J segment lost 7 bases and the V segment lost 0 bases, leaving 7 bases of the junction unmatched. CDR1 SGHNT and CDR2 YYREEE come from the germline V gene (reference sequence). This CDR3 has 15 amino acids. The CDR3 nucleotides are TGTGCCAGCAGCTTGGATCCTAGGGGGCCAAATGAGCAGTTCTTC. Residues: CASSLDPRGPNEQFF.

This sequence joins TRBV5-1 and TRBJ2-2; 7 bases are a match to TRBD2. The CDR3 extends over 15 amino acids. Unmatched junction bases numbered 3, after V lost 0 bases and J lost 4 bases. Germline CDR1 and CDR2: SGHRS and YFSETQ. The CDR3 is CASSLVLAATGELFF. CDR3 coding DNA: TGCGCCAGCAGCTTGGTTCTAGCGGCCACCGGGGAGCTGTTTTTT.

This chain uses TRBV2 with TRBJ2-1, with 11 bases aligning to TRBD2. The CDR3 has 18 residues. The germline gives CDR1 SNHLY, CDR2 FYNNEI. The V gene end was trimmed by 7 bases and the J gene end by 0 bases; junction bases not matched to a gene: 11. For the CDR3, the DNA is TGTGCCAGCAAAACAGGCGAGGGACTAGCGGCCTCCTACAATGAGCAGTTCTTC. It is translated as CASKTGEGLAASYNEQFF.

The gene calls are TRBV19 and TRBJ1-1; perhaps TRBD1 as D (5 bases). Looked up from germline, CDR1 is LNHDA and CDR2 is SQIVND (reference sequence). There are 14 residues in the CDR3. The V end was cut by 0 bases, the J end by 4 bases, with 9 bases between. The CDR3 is CASSIEGPGTEAFF. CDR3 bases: TGTGCCAGTAGTATAGAGGGGCCGGGCACTGAAGCTTTCTTT.

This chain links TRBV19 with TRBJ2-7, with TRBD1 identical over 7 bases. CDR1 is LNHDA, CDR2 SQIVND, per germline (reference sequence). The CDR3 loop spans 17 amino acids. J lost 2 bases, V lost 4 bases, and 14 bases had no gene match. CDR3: CASSTRQGAVIPYEQYF. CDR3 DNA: TGTGCCAGTAGTACCCGACAGGGAGCTGTGATTCCCTACGAGCAGTACTTC.

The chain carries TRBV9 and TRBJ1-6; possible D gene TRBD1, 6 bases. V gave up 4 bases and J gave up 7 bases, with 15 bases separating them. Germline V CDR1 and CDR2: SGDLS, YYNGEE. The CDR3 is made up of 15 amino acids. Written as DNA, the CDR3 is TGTGCCAGCAGCCCTGGGACAAGCGAAAATTCACCCCTCCACTTT. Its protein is CASSPGTSENSPLHF.

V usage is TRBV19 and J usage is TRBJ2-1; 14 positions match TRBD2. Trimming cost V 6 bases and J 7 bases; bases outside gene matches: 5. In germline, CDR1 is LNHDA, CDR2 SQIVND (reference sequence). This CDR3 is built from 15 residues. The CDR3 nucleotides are TGTGCCAGTAGGGTGACTAGCGGGAGGGCTAATGAGCAGTTCTTC. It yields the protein CASRVTSGRANEQFF.

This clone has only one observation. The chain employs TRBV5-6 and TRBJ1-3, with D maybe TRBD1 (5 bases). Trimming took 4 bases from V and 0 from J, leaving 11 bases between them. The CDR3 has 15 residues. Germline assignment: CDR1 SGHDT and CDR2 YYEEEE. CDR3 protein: CASSPGMNSGNTIYF. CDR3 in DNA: TGTGCCAGCAGCCCAGGGATGAACTCTGGAAACACCATATATTTT.

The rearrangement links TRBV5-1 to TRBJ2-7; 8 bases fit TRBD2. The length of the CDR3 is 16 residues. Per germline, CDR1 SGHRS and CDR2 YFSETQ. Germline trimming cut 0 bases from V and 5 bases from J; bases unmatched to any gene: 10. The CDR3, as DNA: TGCGCCAGCAGCTTGGTATCAGCGGGAGCTTCGGACGAGCAGTACTTC. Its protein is CASSLVSAGASDEQYF.

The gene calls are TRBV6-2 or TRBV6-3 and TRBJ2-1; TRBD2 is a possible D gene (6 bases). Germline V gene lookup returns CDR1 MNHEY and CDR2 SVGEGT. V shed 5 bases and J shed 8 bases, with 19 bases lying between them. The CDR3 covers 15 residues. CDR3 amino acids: CASSVRLVASDEQFF. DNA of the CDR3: TGTGCCAGCAGTGTGAGACTAGTTGCTTCGGATGAGCAGTTCTTC.

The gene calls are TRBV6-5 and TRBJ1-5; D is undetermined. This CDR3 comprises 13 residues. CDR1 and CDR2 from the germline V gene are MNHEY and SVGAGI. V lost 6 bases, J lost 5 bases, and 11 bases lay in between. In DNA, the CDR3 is TGTGCCAGCAGCTACATCCCCGATCAGCCCCAGCATTTT. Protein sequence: CASSYIPDQPQHF.

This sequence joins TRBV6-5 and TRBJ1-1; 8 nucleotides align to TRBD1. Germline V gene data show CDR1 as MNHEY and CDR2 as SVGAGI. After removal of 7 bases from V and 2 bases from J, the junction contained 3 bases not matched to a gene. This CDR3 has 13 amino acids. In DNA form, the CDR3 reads TGTGCCAGCAACGGACAGGGCAACACTGAAGCTTTCTTT. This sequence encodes CASNGQGNTEAFF.

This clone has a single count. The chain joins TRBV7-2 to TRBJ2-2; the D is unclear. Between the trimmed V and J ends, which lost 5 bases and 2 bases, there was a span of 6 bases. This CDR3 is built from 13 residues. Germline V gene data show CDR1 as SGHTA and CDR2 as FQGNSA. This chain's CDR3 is CASSQKNTGELFF. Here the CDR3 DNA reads TGTGCCAGCAGCCAGAAAAACACCGGGGAGCTGTTTTTT.

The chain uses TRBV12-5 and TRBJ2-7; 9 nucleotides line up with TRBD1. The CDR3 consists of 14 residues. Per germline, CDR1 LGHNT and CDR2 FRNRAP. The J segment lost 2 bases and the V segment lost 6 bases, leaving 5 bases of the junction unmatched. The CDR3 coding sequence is TGTGCTAGTGGCCCCGGACAGGGGACCTACGAGCAGTACTTC. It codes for CASGPGQGTYEQYF.

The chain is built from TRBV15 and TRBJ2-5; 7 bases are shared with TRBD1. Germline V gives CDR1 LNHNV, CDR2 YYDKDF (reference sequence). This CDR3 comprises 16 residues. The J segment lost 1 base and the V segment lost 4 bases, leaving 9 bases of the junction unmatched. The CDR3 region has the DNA TGTGCCACCAGCAAAGATTTGGGACAGCCCCAAGAGACCCAGTACTTC. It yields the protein CATSKDLGQPQETQYF.

The CDR3 spells CASSNMLRRGLDQPQHF. The CDR3 nucleotides read TGCGCCAGCAGCAATATGCTTAGGAGGGGTTTAGATCAGCCCCAGCATTTT. The chain employs TRBV4-1 and TRBJ1-5; weak D call: TRBD1 (5 bases). Deletions cut 5 bases from V and 5 bases from J, with 22 bases between. The CDR3 is 17 residues long. The germline V gene has CDR1 MGHRA and CDR2 YSYEKL.

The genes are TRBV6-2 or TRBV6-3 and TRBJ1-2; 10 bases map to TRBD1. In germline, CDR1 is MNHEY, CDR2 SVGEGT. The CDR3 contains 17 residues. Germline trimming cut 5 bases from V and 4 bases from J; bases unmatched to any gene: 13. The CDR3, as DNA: TGTGCCAGCAGTCCAAGGCCTGGGACAGGGGCTCCCTATGGCTACACCTTC. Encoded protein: CASSPRPGTGAPYGYTF.

The CDR3 nucleotides are TGTGCCAGCAGCTTGGGGCTAGCGACGAAGGATGAGCAGTTCTTC. This encodes CASSLGLATKDEQFF. This chain joins TRBV11-3 and TRBJ2-1; D possibly corresponds to TRBD2 (6 bases). The CDR3 covers 15 residues. V lost 3 bases to trimming and J lost 8 bases, with 17 bases between them. Germline lookup yields CDR1 SGHNT and CDR2 YENEEA.

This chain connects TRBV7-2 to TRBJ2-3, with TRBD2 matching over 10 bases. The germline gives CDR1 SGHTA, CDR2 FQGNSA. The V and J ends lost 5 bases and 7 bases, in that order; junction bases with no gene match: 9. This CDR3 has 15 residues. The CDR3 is CASSPRGAGGYTQYF. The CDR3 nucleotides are TGTGCCAGCAGCCCCCGCGGAGCGGGGGGGTATACGCAGTATTTT. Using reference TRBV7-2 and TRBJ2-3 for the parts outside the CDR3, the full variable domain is GAGVSQSPSNKVTEKGKDVELRCDPISGHTALYWYRQSLGQGLEFLIYFQGNSAPDKSGLPSDRFSAERTGGSVSTLTIQRTQQEDSAVYLCASSPRGAGGYTQYFGPGTRLTVL.